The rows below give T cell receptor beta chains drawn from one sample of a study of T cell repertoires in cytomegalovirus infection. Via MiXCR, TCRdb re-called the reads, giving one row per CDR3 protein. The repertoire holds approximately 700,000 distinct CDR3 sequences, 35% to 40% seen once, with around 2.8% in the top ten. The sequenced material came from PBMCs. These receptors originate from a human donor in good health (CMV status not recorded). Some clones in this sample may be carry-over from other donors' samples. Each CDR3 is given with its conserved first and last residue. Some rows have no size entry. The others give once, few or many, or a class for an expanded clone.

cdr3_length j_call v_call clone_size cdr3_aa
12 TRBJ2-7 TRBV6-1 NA CASTQGSYEQYF
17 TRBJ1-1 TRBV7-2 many CASSFRDRVMRNTEAFF
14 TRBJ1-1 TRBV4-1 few CASSRMEGNTEAFF
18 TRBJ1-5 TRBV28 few CASSSYLWESGQNQPQHF
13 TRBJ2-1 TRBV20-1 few CSASVPISNEQFF
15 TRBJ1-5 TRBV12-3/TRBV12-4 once CASSLGDRGLQPQHF
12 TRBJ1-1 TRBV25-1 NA CASSEYMGAAFF
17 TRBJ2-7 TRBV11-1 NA CASSLGRWDTPSYEQYF
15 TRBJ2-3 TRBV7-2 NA CASSPGLRATDTQYF
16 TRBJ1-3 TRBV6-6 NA CASSYAGATAGNTIYF
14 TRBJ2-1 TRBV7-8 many CASSLESNRNEQFF
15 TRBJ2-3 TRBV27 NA CASSSPGQATDTQYF
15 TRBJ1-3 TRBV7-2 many CASSIPTGRGNTIYF
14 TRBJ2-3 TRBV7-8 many CASSYDRVADTQYF
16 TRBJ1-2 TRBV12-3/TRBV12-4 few CASSPQVMGRNYGYTF
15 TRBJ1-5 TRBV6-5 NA CASSYSGETSQPQHF
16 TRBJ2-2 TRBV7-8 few CASSLLRGLITGELFF
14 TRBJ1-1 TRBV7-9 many CASSVAGFGTEAFF
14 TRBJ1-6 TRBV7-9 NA CASSLGSQESPLHF
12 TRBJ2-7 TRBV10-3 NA CAISDTGNEQYF
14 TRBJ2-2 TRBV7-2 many CASSSGQNTGELFF
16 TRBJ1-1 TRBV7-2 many CASSRGTSGMNTEAFF
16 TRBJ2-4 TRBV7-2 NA CASSLTSGSLKTIQYF
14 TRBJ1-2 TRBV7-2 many CASSSSGGFGGYTF
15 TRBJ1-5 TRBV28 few CASSLREIGNQPQHF
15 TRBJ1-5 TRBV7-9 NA CASSNTGTVNQPQHF
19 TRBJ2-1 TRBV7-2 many CASSPNPLAGGHSYNEQFF
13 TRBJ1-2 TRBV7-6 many CASSLGMGGGYTF
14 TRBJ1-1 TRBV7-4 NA CASSSGTYDTESFF
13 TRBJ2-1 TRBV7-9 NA CAGDQGLYNEQFF
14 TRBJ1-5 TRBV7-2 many CASAKDRVNQPQHF
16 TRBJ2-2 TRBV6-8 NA CASRPSRREDTGELFF
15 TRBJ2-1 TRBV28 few CASSPTGQRNNEQFF
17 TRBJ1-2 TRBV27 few CASSFGGSSNNYGGYTF
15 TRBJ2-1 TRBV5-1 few CASTEAGANYNEQFF
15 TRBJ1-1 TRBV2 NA CASRGQNYEGTEAFF
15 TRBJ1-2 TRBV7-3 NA CASSAETGAVSCYTF
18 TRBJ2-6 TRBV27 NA CASSLSGHPNSGANVLTF
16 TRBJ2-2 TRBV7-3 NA CASSPRPGGNTGELFF
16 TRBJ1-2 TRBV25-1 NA CASLGADFRDSYGYTF
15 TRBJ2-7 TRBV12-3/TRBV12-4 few CASSPWFSGSDEQYF
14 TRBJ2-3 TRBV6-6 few CASSPTGAYDTQYF
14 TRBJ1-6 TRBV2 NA CASSSTIGNSPLHF
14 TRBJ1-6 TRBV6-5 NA CASSRGLMDSPLHF
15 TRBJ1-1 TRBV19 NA CASNTHEGGGTEAFF
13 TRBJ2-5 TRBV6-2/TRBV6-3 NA CASSYRDRKTQYF
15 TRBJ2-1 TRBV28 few CASASGDGSYNEQFF
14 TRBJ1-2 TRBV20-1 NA CSASARTGSYGYTF
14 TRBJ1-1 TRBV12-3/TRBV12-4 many CASSFGGPNTEAFF
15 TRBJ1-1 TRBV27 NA CASSLSPDSNTEAFF